This T cell receptor beta chain came from a study of blood T cell repertoires in COVID-19. The assay was immunoSEQ multiplex PCR, and TCRdb's table has in-frame clones only and misses some. The sample includes 240,000 or so clones, roughly nine tenths seen only once; the top ten take 6.2%. V gave up 5 bases and J gave up 7 bases, with 18 bases separating them. CDR3 length: 15 residues. Per germline, CDR1 SGHVS and CDR2 FNYEAQ. The specimen sequenced was peripheral blood. This TCR was sampled from a man in his sixties with acute or convalescent COVID-19. The chain recombines TRBV7-6 with TRBJ1-3; no firm D call. The chain's CDR3 is CASSPFTHSGNTIYF. The DNA for the CDR3 is TGTGCCAGCAGCCCCTTTACCCATTCCGGGAACACCATATATTTT.